These 29 T cell receptor beta chains were sequenced from one sample in a study of radiation and T cells in renal cell carcinoma. Libraries were prepared by immunoSEQ multiplex PCR; TCRdb keeps only in-frame clonotypes and omits some of them. The sample has around 12,000 clones, roughly a third seen once. The treatment denotes: 15 Gy SBRT to primary tumor, nephrectomy 4 weeks later. The sequencing here drew on tumor tissue, taken from a patient whose treatment included radiotherapy and nephrectomy. These receptor sequences come from a man aged 60 to 69 with renal cell carcinoma.

The gene calls are TRBV4-2 and TRBJ2-5, with 8 bases that match TRBD1. In germline, CDR1 is LGHNA, CDR2 YNFKEQ. CDR3 length equals 14 residues. J gave up 5 bases and V 2 bases, and 4 bases lay outside the gene matches. This chain's CDR3 is CASSQSGGGETQYF. For the CDR3, the DNA is TGTGCCAGCAGCCAATCAGGGGGCGGGGAGACCCAGTACTTC.

The genes are TRBV5-5 and TRBJ1-1, with D hard to call. With 0 bases removed from V and 1 base from J, the gap between germline ends came to 4 bases. Looked up from germline, CDR1 is SGHKS and CDR2 is YYEKEE (reference sequence). The CDR3 has 13 residues. The CDR3 here is CASSLGRNTEAFF. CDR3 coding DNA: TGTGCCAGCAGCTTGGGACGGAACACTGAAGCTTTCTTT.

This clone was seen only a few times. This chain links TRBV6-6 with TRBJ2-7, with D tentatively TRBD2 (6 bases). Per the germline V gene, CDR1 is MNHNY and CDR2 is SVGAGI (reference sequence). V lost 6 bases to trimming and J lost 2 bases, with 11 bases between them. CDR3 size: 13 residues. CDR3 in DNA: TGTGCCAGCAGCCCCGGGGGACCCTACGAGCAGTACTTC. This codes for CASSPGGPYEQYF.

The chain combines TRBV11-2 with TRBJ2-7, with D uncertain. V was trimmed by 11 bases and J by 6 bases, leaving 14 bases between them. The CDR3 consists of 11 residues. Per germline, CDR1 SGHAT and CDR2 FQNNGV. The CDR3 nucleotides are TGTGCCGGCGCCCACTGCCCCGAGCAGTACGTC. Translated: CAGAHCPEQYV.

The chain employs TRBV30 and TRBJ2-1, with D possibly matching TRBD2 (7 bases). The germline V gene has CDR1 GTSNPN and CDR2 SVGIG (reference sequence). The CDR3 sequence is 13 residues long. The V and J ends lost 3 bases and 2 bases respectively, with 8 bases between them. CDR3 DNA: TGTGCCTGGAGGGGGGGGCCCTACAATGAGCAGTTCTTC. Translating it yields CAWRGGPYNEQFF.

The CDR3 sequence: CAWSQGGGWGYEQYF. The CDR3 coding sequence is TGTGCCTGGAGTCAGGGGGGAGGTTGGGGCTACGAGCAGTACTTC. The chain combines TRBV30 with TRBJ2-7; D might be TRBD1 (7 bases). Trimming cost V 2 bases and J 3 bases, with 17 bases left between them. Germline CDR1 and CDR2: GTSNPN and SVGIG (reference sequence). The CDR3 is made up of 15 amino acids.

There are a few counts of this clone. The V and J genes are TRBV11-2 and TRBJ2-3, with 11 bases fitting TRBD2. V shed 1 base, J shed 4 bases, and the junction held 7 bases outside the gene matches. The V gene's germline CDR1 is SGHAT and CDR2 FQNNGV. This CDR3 comprises 17 residues. The CDR3 protein is CASSLVASGGLADTQYF. The DNA for the CDR3 is TGTGCCAGCAGCTTAGTGGCTAGCGGGGGGTTGGCAGATACGCAGTATTTT.

This clone came up once. This sequence joins TRBV25-1 and TRBJ1-6; weak D call: TRBD1 (5 bases). Deletions cut 6 bases from V and 8 bases from J, with 11 bases between. The germline V gene has CDR1 MGHDK and CDR2 SYGVNS. The CDR3 is made up of 13 amino acids. The CDR3 DNA sequence: TGTGCCAGCAGAAGGGGCACAGATTCACCCCTCCACTTT. It encodes CASRRGTDSPLHF.

The table lists this clone with a few counts. The CDR3 bases are TGTGCCAGCAGCTCTGCGCCGCAGGGCTACAATGAGCAGTTCTTC. Translation: CASSSAPQGYNEQFF. The rearrangement uses TRBV7-3 and TRBJ2-1; the D gene is possibly TRBD1 (5 bases). CDR3 length: 15 residues. The germline gives CDR1 SGHTA, CDR2 FQGTGA. V lost 4 bases to trimming and J lost 3 bases, with 13 bases between them.

The chain uses TRBV5-5 and TRBJ1-1, with D maybe TRBD1 (5 bases). CDR1 and CDR2 (germline): SGHKS, YYEKEE (reference sequence). The CDR3 sequence is 13 residues long. V lost 4 bases and J lost 10, with 17 bases in between. CDR3 in DNA: TGTGCCAGCAGCCTCGGTCTTGAGGGGAGAGCTTTCTTT. Translated: CASSLGLEGRAFF.

The chain carries TRBV6-5 and TRBJ1-5; D uncertain. The germline V and J ends were trimmed by 2 bases and 5 bases, with 13 bases remaining between them. The germline gives CDR1 MNHEY, CDR2 SVGAGI. The length of the CDR3 is 15 residues. This chain's CDR3 is CASSYTSGSDQPQHF. In DNA, the CDR3 is TGTGCCAGCAGTTACACCTCAGGATCCGATCAGCCCCAGCATTTT.

The rearrangement joins TRBV29-1 to TRBJ2-3; D uncertain. V lost 4 bases to trimming and J lost 1 base, with 9 bases between them. Looked up from germline, CDR1 is SQVTM and CDR2 is ANQGSEA. This CDR3 is 13 amino acids long. The CDR3 is CSVGGIGTDTQYF. The CDR3 coding sequence is TGCAGCGTTGGGGGTATCGGCACAGATACGCAGTATTTT.

This clone was seen a few times. This chain links TRBV18 with TRBJ1-2; D remains ambiguous. Trimming took off 3 bases at V and 4 bases at J, with 24 bases between the two ends. This CDR3 spans 18 amino acids. CDR1 is KGHSH, CDR2 LQKENI, per germline. The CDR3 reads CASSPTPGPSHSFYGYTF. CDR3 in DNA: TGTGCCAGCTCACCTACTCCCGGGCCCTCCCATTCGTTCTATGGCTACACCTTC.

Remarks on this clone: Other DNA sequences in this sample translate to the same CDR3. V and J are TRBV29-1 and TRBJ1-2; 7 nucleotides line up with TRBD1. Germline V lookup: CDR1 SQVTM, CDR2 ANQGSEA. The CDR3 runs 13 residues. Trimming cost V 6 bases and J 4 bases; bases outside gene matches: 8. Here the CDR3 reads CSVEAGGGYGYTF. The CDR3 nucleotides are TGCAGCGTCGAGGCAGGGGGGGGCTATGGCTACACCTTC.

The V gene is TRBV11-3, the J gene TRBJ2-7, with D perhaps matching TRBD1 or TRBD2 (5 bases each). The CDR3 sequence is 13 residues long. The germline gives CDR1 SGHNT, CDR2 YENEEA. V lost 1 base and J 5 bases, leaving 9 bases between the germline ends. CDR3 nucleotides: TGTGCCAGCAGCTTAGGGCAGGGAGACGAGCAGTACTTC. It specifies CASSLGQGDEQYF.

The chain recombines TRBV7-2 with TRBJ1-2; 7 nucleotides match TRBD1. V lost 5 bases, J lost 6 bases, and 9 bases stayed unmatched. Germline V gene lookup returns CDR1 SGHTA and CDR2 FQGNSA. CDR3 size: 14 residues. The CDR3 loop reads CASSLRTGNHGYTF. In DNA, the CDR3 is TGTGCCAGCAGCCTAAGGACAGGAAACCATGGCTACACCTTC.

The J gene is TRBJ1-1, the V gene TRBV30, with a possible D match to TRBD1 (5 bases). V lost 8 bases and J lost 4, with 11 bases in between. There are 11 residues in the CDR3. Germline lookup yields CDR1 GTSNPN and CDR2 SVGIG (reference sequence). The CDR3 nucleotides are TGTGCCGGGGCTCGGAGCACTGAAGCTTTCTTT. It is translated as CAGARSTEAFF.

This clone showed up just a few times. The chain couples TRBV4-3 to TRBJ1-4; D gene unclear. CDR1 and CDR2 from the germline V gene are LGHNA and YSLEER. V lost 4 bases and J lost 4, with 13 bases in between. The CDR3 covers 15 residues. The CDR3 DNA follows: TGCGCCAGCAGCCCGACGGAAGGGCTTAATGAAAAACTGTTTTTT. This encodes CASSPTEGLNEKLFF.

The V call is TRBV15, the J call TRBJ2-1; 8 nucleotides agree with TRBD2. The V and J ends lost 5 bases and 8 bases, in that order; junction bases with no gene match: 14. This CDR3 has 16 amino acids. CDR1 and CDR2 (germline): LNHNV, YYDKDF (reference sequence). CDR3 sequence (DNA): TGTGCCACCAGCCGCACACTGGGACTAGGAGAGCATGAGCAGTTCTTC. Protein sequence: CATSRTLGLGEHEQFF.

The chain recombines TRBV23-1 with TRBJ2-1, with D unresolved. TRBV23-1 is an ORF, and what it does is uncertain. The CDR3 contains 14 residues. V was pared by 11 bases and J by 3 bases, with 17 bases between. CDR3 residues: CASPVSKGYNEQFF. CDR3 in DNA: TGCGCCTCCCCGGTCAGTAAGGGCTACAATGAGCAGTTCTTC.

In its sample, this clone was seen a few times. The V and J genes are TRBV29-1 and TRBJ2-7, with TRBD2 identical over 10 bases. Per germline, CDR1 SQVTM and CDR2 ANQGSEA. Trimming took 6 bases from V and 5 from J; bases not matched to a gene: 7. The CDR3 runs to 13 residues. CDR3 in DNA: TGCAGCGTAGTCCTAGCGGGAGTGCACGAGCAGTACGTC. Translated, it gives CSVVLAGVHEQYV.

The rearrangement links TRBV2 to TRBJ2-1; D is possibly TRBD1 (6 bases). CDR3 length equals 13 residues. Germline-derived CDR1 and CDR2 are SNHLY and FYNNEI. With 10 bases removed from V and 3 bases from J, the gap between germline ends came to 13 bases. The CDR3: CATKQGSYNEQFF. Here the CDR3 DNA reads TGTGCCACCAAACAGGGCAGCTACAATGAGCAGTTCTTC.

This clone was seen only a few times. V is TRBV6-5 and J is TRBJ2-7, with TRBD2 matching 9 bases. CDR1 MNHEY and CDR2 SVGAGI come from the germline V gene. The CDR3 covers 13 residues. V was pared by 8 bases and J by 6 bases, with 8 bases of the junction left unmatched. The CDR3 DNA is TGTGCCAGCGCAAAGGGACTAGCTGCCGAGCAGTACGTC. This codes for CASAKGLAAEQYV.

Ten or more counts support this clone. The genes are TRBV10-3 and TRBJ2-3, with D possibly matching TRBD1 (5 bases). V gave up 3 bases and J gave up 4 bases, with 14 bases separating them. This CDR3 comprises 15 residues. The germline CDR1 and CDR2 sequences are ENHRY and SYGVKD. The CDR3 loop reads CAISDLMLGADTQYF. As DNA, the CDR3 is TGTGCCATCAGTGACCTAATGCTAGGGGCAGATACGCAGTATTTT.

The chain is built from TRBV5-1 and TRBJ2-1; 13 nucleotides agree with TRBD2. Germline V gene lookup returns CDR1 SGHRS and CDR2 YFSETQ. The CDR3 is made up of 16 amino acids. The V segment lost 0 bases and the J segment 5 bases; nucleotides outside the gene matches: 2. This chain's CDR3 is CASSLVGTSGNNEQFF. DNA of the CDR3: TGCGCCAGCAGCTTGGTCGGGACTAGCGGGAACAATGAGCAGTTCTTC.

By proportion, this clone is medium-sized. This chain links TRBV10-2 with TRBJ2-7, with TRBD1 identical over 8 bases. The CDR3 extends over 13 amino acids. V gave up 7 bases and J gave up 3 bases; unmatched junction bases: 5. Germline-derived CDR1 and CDR2 are WSHSY and SAAADI. CDR3 region: CASTQGQDYEQYF. CDR3 coding DNA: TGCGCCAGCACCCAGGGACAGGACTACGAGCAGTACTTC.

This clone is judged medium-sized. The V gene is TRBV18, the J gene TRBJ1-2; 7 nucleotides match TRBD1. Losses at the gene ends were 5 bases for V and 3 bases for J; bases not matched to a gene: 12. The CDR3 has 16 amino acids. Germline values: CDR1 KGHSH, CDR2 LQKENI. The CDR3 DNA reads as TGTGCCAGCTCATCCCAGACGGCAGGGGGGGACTATGGCTACACCTTC. Amino acids: CASSSQTAGGDYGYTF.

This clone has a single count. The CDR3 region has the DNA TGTGCCAGCAGTCAATTATTTAGCGGATACGAGCAGTACGTC. Residues: CASSQLFSGYEQYV. J is TRBJ2-7 and V is TRBV6-1, with D tentatively TRBD2 (6 bases). The CDR3 totals 14 residues. Germline lookup yields CDR1 MNHNS and CDR2 SASEGT. V lost 5 bases and J 4 bases, leaving 15 bases between the germline ends.

This chain links TRBV11-2 with TRBJ2-7; D is possibly TRBD1 (5 bases). V was trimmed by 0 bases and J by 4 bases, leaving 13 bases between them. Germline values: CDR1 SGHAT, CDR2 FQNNGV. The CDR3 runs to 15 residues. The CDR3 DNA is TGTGCCAGCAGCTTAGATCAGGGCCTTTGGTACGAGCAGTACTTC. Amino acid sequence: CASSLDQGLWYEQYF.